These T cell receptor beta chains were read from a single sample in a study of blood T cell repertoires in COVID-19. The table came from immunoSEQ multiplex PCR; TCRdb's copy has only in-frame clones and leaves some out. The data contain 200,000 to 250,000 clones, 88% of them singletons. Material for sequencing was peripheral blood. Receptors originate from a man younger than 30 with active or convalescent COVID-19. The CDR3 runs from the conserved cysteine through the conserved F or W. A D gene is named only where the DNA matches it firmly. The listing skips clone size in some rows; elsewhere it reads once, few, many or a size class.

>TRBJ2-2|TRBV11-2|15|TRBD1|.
CASSLTGGWTGELFF
TGTGCCAGCAGCCTAACAGGGGGCTGGACCGGGGAGCTGTTTTTT
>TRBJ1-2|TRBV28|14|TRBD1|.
CASKRSGQGGGYTF
TGTGCCAGCAAGAGGTCCGGACAGGGAGGAGGCTACACCTTC
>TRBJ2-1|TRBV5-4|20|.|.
CASSSRFGPGPTGSYNEQFF
TGTGCCAGCAGCTCCCGGTTTGGCCCGGGCCCGACAGGCTCCTACAATGAGCAGTTCTTC
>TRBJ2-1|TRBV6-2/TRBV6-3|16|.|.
CASSYSAGKPNNEQFF
TGTGCCAGCAGTTACTCAGCGGGTAAGCCTAACAATGAGCAGTTCTTC
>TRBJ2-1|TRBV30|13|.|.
CAWSWGDGNEQFF
TGTGCCTGGAGTTGGGGGGATGGGAATGAGCAGTTCTTC
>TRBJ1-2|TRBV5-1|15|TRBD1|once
CASSPPGQGVYGYTF
TGCGCCAGCAGCCCTCCGGGACAGGGGGTTTATGGCTACACCTTC
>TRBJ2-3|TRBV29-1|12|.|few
CSVEGGSDTQYF
TGCAGCGTTGAAGGGGGCTCAGATACGCAGTATTTT
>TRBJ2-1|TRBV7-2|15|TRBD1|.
CASSLGTGGVYEQFF
TGTGCCAGCAGCTTAGGGACAGGAGGTGTCTATGAGCAGTTCTTC
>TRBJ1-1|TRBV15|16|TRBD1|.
CATSRDLRDRGSEAFF
TGTGCCACCAGCAGAGATTTGCGGGACAGGGGATCTGAAGCTTTCTTT
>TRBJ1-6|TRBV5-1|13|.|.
CASSRERGSPLHF
TGCGCCAGCAGCCGGGAGCGTGGTTCACCCCTCCACTTT
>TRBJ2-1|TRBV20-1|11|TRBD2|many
CSAGLAGVRFF
TGCAGTGCTGGACTAGCGGGAGTTCGGTTCTTC
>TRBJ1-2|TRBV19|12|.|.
CASSGGAGGYTF
TGTGCCAGTAGTGGCGGGGCCGGGGGCTACACCTTC
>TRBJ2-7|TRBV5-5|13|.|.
CASSLDGPYEQYF
TGTGCCAGCAGCTTGGATGGCCCCTACGAGCAGTACTTC
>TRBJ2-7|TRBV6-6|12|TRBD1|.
CASRATGIEQYF
TGTGCCAGCAGAGCGACAGGGATCGAGCAGTACTTC
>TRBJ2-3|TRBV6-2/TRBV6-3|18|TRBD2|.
CASSPQGLAGWGTDTQYF
TGTGCCAGCAGTCCCCAGGGACTAGCGGGATGGGGCACAGATACGCAGTATTTT
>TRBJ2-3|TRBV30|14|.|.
CAWSGAVLTDTQYF
TGTGCCTGGAGTGGAGCGGTCCTGACAGATACGCAGTATTTT
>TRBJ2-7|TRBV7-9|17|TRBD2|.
CASSGGLAGATGNEQYF
TGTGCCAGCAGCGGCGGACTAGCGGGAGCCACGGGGAACGAGCAGTACTTC
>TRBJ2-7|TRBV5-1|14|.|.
CASSLPGQLNEQYF
TGCGCCAGCAGCTTGCCCGGACAGCTAAACGAGCAGTACTTC
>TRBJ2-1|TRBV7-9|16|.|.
CASSSYSGSSYNEQFF
TGTGCCAGCAGCTCCTATAGCGGAAGCTCCTACAATGAGCAGTTCTTC
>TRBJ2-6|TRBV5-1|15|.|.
CASSNGDSGANVLTF
TGCGCCAGCAGTAACGGGGACTCTGGGGCCAACGTCCTGACTTTC
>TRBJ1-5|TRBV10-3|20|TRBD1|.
CAISESTDRGVDSGNQPQHF
TGTGCCATCAGTGAGTCTACGGACAGGGGTGTAGATTCCGGCAATCAGCCCCAGCATTTT
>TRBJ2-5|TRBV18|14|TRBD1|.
CASSPQTGVETQYF
TGTGCCAGCTCACCTCAAACAGGGGTCGAGACCCAGTACTTC
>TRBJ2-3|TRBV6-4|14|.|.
CASSDGFGGGTQYF
TGTGCCAGCAGTGACGGTTTTGGAGGCGGTACGCAGTATTTT
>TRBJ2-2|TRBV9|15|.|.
CASTQWGGNTGELFF
TGTGCCAGCACCCAGTGGGGCGGGAACACCGGGGAGCTGTTTTTT
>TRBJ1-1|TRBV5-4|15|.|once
CASSGFLGMNTEAFF
TGTGCCAGCAGCGGGTTTTTGGGCATGAACACTGAAGCTTTCTTT
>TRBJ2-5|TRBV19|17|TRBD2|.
CASTTSGSITGGETQYF
TGTGCCAGCACGACTAGCGGGAGTATAACAGGCGGAGAGACCCAGTACTTC
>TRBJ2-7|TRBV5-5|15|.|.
CASSSDPTGSYEQYF
TGTGCCAGCAGTAGCGACCCGACGGGCTCCTACGAGCAGTACTTC
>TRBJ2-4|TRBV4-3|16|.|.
CASSQGGGAGWNIQYF
TGCGCCAGCAGCCAAGGAGGGGGGGCGGGGTGGAACATTCAGTACTTC
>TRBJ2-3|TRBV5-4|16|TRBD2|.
CASSLEVGGRSDTQYF
TGTGCCAGCAGCTTGGAAGTGGGAGGGAGGTCAGATACGCAGTATTTT
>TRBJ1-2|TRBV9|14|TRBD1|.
CASSVAQGASGYTF
TGTGCCAGCAGCGTAGCACAGGGGGCGAGTGGCTACACCTTC
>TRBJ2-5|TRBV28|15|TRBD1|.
CASSSSDRGGETQYF
TGTGCCAGCAGTTCCTCAGACAGGGGCGGGGAGACCCAGTACTTC